The 22 T cell receptor beta chains listed next were all sequenced from one sample in a study of T cell changes during pregnancy in multiple sclerosis. The data were produced by immunoSEQ multiplex PCR, yet TCRdb's version contains in-frame clones alone and is incomplete. In the table there are over 40,000 clones, over 90% of which are singletons. The material sequenced was CD4+ T cells from peripheral blood mononuclear cells, taken in the second trimester of pregnancy. The receptors derive from a female donor with multiple sclerosis, enrolled in a pregnancy study.

This clone was observed once. This rearrangement joins TRBV27 to TRBJ1-2; TRBD1 might be the D (6 bases). The length of the CDR3 is 15 residues. Germline CDR1 and CDR2: MNHEY and SMNVEV (reference sequence). Trimming took 3 bases from V and 4 from J, leaving 15 bases between them. DNA of the CDR3: TGTGCCAGCAGTTTGGGGGCTCAAGGTAGCTATGGCTACACCTTC. Its translation is CASSLGAQGSYGYTF.

J is TRBJ1-2 and V is TRBV7-2, with D possibly TRBD1 on 5 matching bases. Trimming removed 3 bases from V and 4 bases from J, with 15 bases in between. CDR3 size: 15 residues. In germline, CDR1 is SGHTA, CDR2 FQGNSA. The chain's CDR3 is CASSFQGKAFYGYTF. CDR3 coding DNA: TGTGCCAGCAGCTTTCAGGGAAAGGCCTTCTATGGCTACACCTTC.

This clone was seen a handful of times. The chain joins TRBV6-5 to TRBJ1-3; 10 bases match TRBD1. Per germline, CDR1 MNHEY and CDR2 SVGAGI. This CDR3 region has 15 residues. V shed 6 bases and J 3 bases; nucleotides not matched to a gene: 5. Here the CDR3 reads CASRRQGAGGNTIYF. CDR3 bases: TGTGCCAGCAGAAGACAGGGGGCAGGTGGAAACACCATATATTTT.

J is TRBJ2-1 and V is TRBV7-9; TRBD2 matches at 7 bases. This CDR3 spans 16 amino acids. The J segment lost 2 bases and the V segment lost 5 bases, leaving 9 bases of the junction unmatched. Germline V gives CDR1 SEHNR, CDR2 FQNEAQ (reference sequence). In DNA form, the CDR3 reads TGTGCCAGCAGCCGGGGGGTAGTCAGCCCCTACAATGAGCAGTTCTTC. Protein sequence: CASSRGVVSPYNEQFF.

V and J are TRBV5-4 and TRBJ2-7; TRBD1 matches at 8 bases. V gave up 4 bases and J gave up 0 bases; unmatched junction bases: 6. This CDR3 is 15 amino acids long. The germline V gene has CDR1 SGHNT and CDR2 YYREEE (reference sequence). The CDR3 nucleotides are TGTGCCAGCAGCGGCCGGGACAGGAGCTCCTACGAGCAGTACTTC. This codes for CASSGRDRSSYEQYF.

DNA for the CDR3: TGTGCCAGCAGCCTCAACACAGGGGGCGCCGGCTATGGCTACACCTTC. Its protein product is CASSLNTGGAGYGYTF. The J gene is TRBJ1-2, the V gene TRBV7-2; 9 nucleotides line up with TRBD1. Germline values: CDR1 SGHTA, CDR2 FQGNSA. Germline trimming cut 5 bases from V and 4 bases from J; bases unmatched to any gene: 11. The CDR3 has 16 amino acids.

The chain uses TRBV6-1 and TRBJ1-1, with 9 bases fitting TRBD1. This CDR3 region has 14 residues. CDR1 is MNHNS and CDR2 is SASEGT in the germline V gene. Unmatched junction bases numbered 8, after V lost 8 bases and J lost 4 bases. In nucleotides, the CDR3 is TGTGCCAGCTCCGGGACAGGGAGGACCACTGAAGCTTTCTTT. This translates into CASSGTGRTTEAFF.

This chain joins TRBV7-9 and TRBJ1-6; 7 bases are shared with TRBD1. The CDR3 spans 15 residues. V was pared by 5 bases and J by 10 bases, with 11 bases of the junction left unmatched. Germline V gene sequence: CDR1 SEHNR, CDR2 FQNEAQ (reference sequence). This CDR3 reads CASSPHQQGWSPLHF. CDR3 nucleotide sequence: TGTGCCAGCAGCCCCCACCAACAGGGGTGGTCACCCCTCCACTTT.

The rearrangement links TRBV9 to TRBJ1-1; TRBD1 matches at 8 bases. The CDR3 spans 15 residues. J gave up 1 base and V 2 bases, and 4 bases lay outside the gene matches. Per germline, CDR1 SGDLS and CDR2 YYNGEE. CDR3 residues: CASSVWTGTNTEAFF. For the CDR3, the DNA is TGTGCCAGCAGCGTCTGGACAGGGACGAACACTGAAGCTTTCTTT.

This sequence joins TRBV6-5 and TRBJ1-3, with D perhaps matching TRBD1 (5 bases). V lost 6 bases, J lost 0 bases, and 12 bases lay in between. CDR3 length equals 15 residues. CDR1 MNHEY and CDR2 SVGAGI come from the germline V gene. For the CDR3, the DNA is TGTGCCAGCAGCTACCTTCAGGGCTCTGGAAACACCATATATTTT. This encodes CASSYLQGSGNTIYF.

CDR3 amino acids: CASSIGSNRVSGNTIYF. The CDR3 region has the DNA TGTGCCAGTAGTATAGGTTCCAACAGGGTCTCTGGAAACACCATATATTTT. The gene calls are TRBV19 and TRBJ1-3; possibly TRBD1 for D (6 bases). V gave up 1 base and J gave up 0 bases, with 13 bases separating them. Germline CDR1 and CDR2: LNHDA and SQIVND (reference sequence). CDR3 length: 17 residues.

The rearrangement uses TRBV5-1 and TRBJ2-1, with TRBD1 matching over 8 bases. With V trimmed by 0 bases and J by 4 bases, 6 bases remained unmatched. There are 16 residues in the CDR3. CDR1 SGHRS and CDR2 YFSETQ come from the germline V gene. The CDR3 is CASSLGRQGPYNEQFF. As DNA, the CDR3 is TGCGCCAGCAGCTTGGGTAGACAGGGGCCATACAATGAGCAGTTCTTC.

This clone was counted once. In DNA, the CDR3 is TGTGCCAGCAGCCCACGACAGGGGGCCTCTTTGGACGAGCAGTACTTC. This encodes CASSPRQGASLDEQYF. The rearrangement joins TRBV7-8 to TRBJ2-7, with TRBD1 identical over 10 bases. The CDR3 has 16 amino acids. V shed 5 bases and J 5 bases; nucleotides not matched to a gene: 12. Germline assignment: CDR1 SGHVS and CDR2 FQNEAQ.

The V gene is TRBV27, the J gene TRBJ1-6, with D unresolved. Trimming shortened V by 7 bases and J by 7 bases, and 8 bases separated the two germline ends. This CDR3 contains 12 residues. Germline V gives CDR1 MNHEY, CDR2 SMNVEV (reference sequence). CDR3 in DNA: TGTGCCAGCAAGACGGAGAATTCACCCCTCCACTTT. Encoded protein: CASKTENSPLHF.

The V gene is TRBV14, the J gene TRBJ2-2, with 7 bases aligning to TRBD1. The germline gives CDR1 SGHDN, CDR2 FVKESK. The CDR3 totals 15 residues. Trimming at V came to 4 bases and at J to 0 bases, leaving 2 bases not matched to a gene. As DNA, the CDR3 is TGTGCCAGCAGCCTCACAGGGGCGAACACCGGGGAGCTGTTTTTT. It is translated as CASSLTGANTGELFF.

This chain uses TRBV10-2 with TRBJ2-5; D is perhaps TRBD2 (6 bases). The germline gives CDR1 WSHSY, CDR2 SAAADI. V was clipped by 8 bases and J by 9 bases, with 13 bases between them. CDR3 length: 11 amino acids. The CDR3 bases are TGCGCCAGCGGAGGGTTGTCGGCCCAGTACTTC. Residues: CASGGLSAQYF.

The chain employs TRBV27 and TRBJ2-7; no firm D call. This CDR3 is 13 amino acids long. Germline CDR1 MNHEY, CDR2 SMNVEV (reference sequence). Trimming pared 2 bases from V and 0 bases from J, leaving 5 bases between. The CDR3 nucleotides read TGTGCCAGCAGTTTAGTCAACTCCTACGAGCAGTACTTC. Protein: CASSLVNSYEQYF.

This clone was recorded a few times. V usage is TRBV5-1 and J usage is TRBJ1-1; the D is unclear. V dropped 3 bases and J dropped 4 bases, with 16 bases sitting between them. CDR1 SGHRS and CDR2 YFSETQ come from the germline V gene. The CDR3 consists of 15 residues. The CDR3 loop reads CASSSEGVGGTEAFF. CDR3 coding DNA: TGCGCCAGCAGCTCGGAGGGTGTGGGAGGCACTGAAGCTTTCTTT.

The chain employs TRBV6-5 and TRBJ1-1, with D maybe TRBD1 (5 bases). The CDR3 runs to 15 residues. CDR1 MNHEY and CDR2 SVGAGI come from the germline V gene. Trimming removed 0 bases from V and 3 bases from J, with 11 bases in between. CDR3: CASSYSFLGDTEAFF. CDR3 nucleotides: TGTGCCAGCAGTTACTCCTTCCTAGGGGACACTGAAGCTTTCTTT.

This clone has more than one count but fewer than ten. This chain joins TRBV18 and TRBJ1-4, with D unclear. The CDR3 has 16 residues. Germline V lookup: CDR1 KGHSH, CDR2 LQKENI. The V gene lost 2 bases and the J gene lost 0 bases, with 10 bases spanning the gap. The CDR3 DNA sequence: TGTGCCAGCTCACCAATGAGAGGGACAACTAATGAAAAACTGTTTTTT. Amino acids: CASSPMRGTTNEKLFF.

A single count supports this clone. CDR3 bases: TGTGCCAGCAGTGTCCAGGGCTACACCGGGGAGCTGTTTTTT. Its translation: CASSVQGYTGELFF. The chain combines TRBV2 with TRBJ2-2; D perhaps matches TRBD1 (5 bases). This CDR3 is 14 amino acids long. From germline, CDR1 is SNHLY and CDR2 FYNNEI. V dropped 4 bases and J dropped 3 bases, with 9 bases sitting between them. Combining the CDR3 with reference TRBV2 and TRBJ2-2 gives the whole variable domain EPEVTQTPSHQVTQMGQEVILRCVPISNHLYFYWYRQILGQKVEFLVSFYNNEISEKSEIFDDQFSVERPDGSNFTLKIRSTKLEDSAMYFCASSVQGYTGELFFGEGSRLTVL.

This chain connects TRBV18 to TRBJ1-1; TRBD1 agrees at 9 bases. The CDR3 contains 12 residues. V was pared by 1 base and J by 11 bases, with 2 bases of the junction left unmatched. Germline CDR1 KGHSH, CDR2 LQKENI. CDR3 amino acids: CASSPRGQGAFF. CDR3 DNA: TGTGCCAGCTCACCACGGGGACAGGGCGCTTTCTTT.